The following is a TCR beta chain sequence with its context. This clonotype appeared many times. What this receptor recognizes is not known. No much larger clone is present one base from it, and per-base qualities are unavailable. The CDR3 holds 15 amino acids from the cysteine to the phenylalanine. CDR3 DNA only is kept here, 45 bases in frame from base 1. V is cut back by 4 bases and J by 10 bases, with 11 bases in the junction unmatched. Via the germline V gene, CDR1 is SGHTA and CDR2 FQGNSA. Reading the label with the study, this specimen's treatment or condition is: in vitro stimulation with specific CMV peptide epitopes to enrich CMV-specific T cells. This record comes from a study of T cell repertoires in cytomegalovirus infection (dated by TCRdb to about 2019). Regarding the research as a whole: Peptide stimulations targeted recently identified HLA-C-restricted CMV epitopes, whose presentation resists viral immunomodulation, together with well-studied HLA-B-restricted epitopes. The HLA type of each donor mattered for the analysis, because public TCR beta signatures pointed to carriage of CMV infection along with the matching HLA type.

General findings and caveats noted by the study authors: The ex vivo response was dominated by HLA-C-restricted CMV-specific TCR beta clonotypes, which also provided the single most frequent clonotype in two of eight donors. In both this cohort and an independent roughly 350-donor cohort, the cumulative frequency of public TCR beta family members distinguished carriers of CMV infection plus the relevant HLA type.

TCRdb records Illumina HiSeq 1500 as the sequencer. TCRdb reran the public reads through fastp at Q25 and MiXCR, keeping productive beta chains. Each record represents a unique CDR3 protein, reported with the most common genes and DNA among its rows. Here the sample has some 940,000 distinct CDR3 sequences; roughly a third occur a single time. Roughly 13% of the sample lies in the top ten. The chain is made from TRBV7-2 and TRBJ1-5, and TRBD1 aligns with 9 junction nucleotides. The source was cultured CD8+ T cells from PBMCs, collected from culture after CMV antigen stimulation. The TCR comes from a human donor in good health (CMV status not recorded). Some clones in this sample may be carry-over from other donors' samples. The DNA sequence is given as TGTGCCAGCAGCTACGGGACAGGGAACAGCGTCCCCCAGCATTTT. Its translation is CASSYGTGNSVPQHF.